Shown below are 32 T cell receptor beta chains from a single sample sequenced in a study of blood T cell repertoires in COVID-19. TCRdb keeps only in-frame clones here, not all; method: immunoSEQ multiplex PCR. The sample holds under 35,000 clones, around 90% seen once. The specimen sequenced was peripheral blood. The receptors shown here come from a man aged 60 to 75 with active COVID-19.

This chain joins TRBV2 and TRBJ2-2; TRBD1 agrees at 7 bases. This CDR3 spans 17 amino acids. Germline V gene lookup returns CDR1 SNHLY and CDR2 FYNNEI. V dropped 2 bases and J dropped 2; count of bases not matched to a gene: 8. The CDR3 sequence is CASSERGQGSNTGELFF. The CDR3 DNA reads TGTGCCAGCAGTGAAAGGGGGCAGGGGTCTAACACCGGGGAGCTGTTTTTT.

This clone was detected only a few times. The rearrangement uses TRBV27 and TRBJ2-3; TRBD2 aligns across 10 bases. Germline-derived CDR1 and CDR2 are MNHEY and SMNVEV (reference sequence). V lost 5 bases and J lost 6; bases outside the gene matches: 14. The CDR3 sequence is 17 residues long. DNA for the CDR3: TGTGCCAGCAGTACTTCTCAGCGGGAGGGCCTGAGCGATACGCAGTATTTT. Residues: CASSTSQREGLSDTQYF.

The CDR3 reads CASSDSRQGLSGANVLTF. The CDR3 DNA follows: TGTGCCAGCAGTGACTCGAGACAGGGTCTCTCTGGGGCCAACGTCCTGACTTTC. V and J are TRBV6-4 and TRBJ2-6, with 7 bases matching TRBD1. The CDR3 contains 18 residues. After removal of 0 bases from V and 0 bases from J, the junction contained 5 bases not matched to a gene. Germline loops: CDR1 MRHNA, CDR2 SNTAGT.

V and J are TRBV7-2 and TRBJ2-3; 14 nucleotides agree with TRBD2. This CDR3 contains 18 residues. Germline V gene lookup returns CDR1 SGHTA and CDR2 FQGNSA. The junction had 14 bases not matched to a gene; V was cut back by 6 bases and J by 6 bases. CDR3 sequence (DNA): TGTGCCAGCAGGGGGGGACTAGCGGGAGTCATTGGGGCTGATACGCAGTATTTT. Its translation is CASRGGLAGVIGADTQYF.

This clone has just one count. This rearrangement joins TRBV28 to TRBJ1-4, with 9 positions matching TRBD1. The CDR3 runs 15 residues. V lost 2 bases to trimming and J lost 6 bases; unmatched junction nucleotides: 4. Germline CDR1 reads MDHEN; CDR2 reads SYDVKM. In DNA form, the CDR3 reads TGTGCCAGCAGTTTAGGGGGACAGGGAGATGAAAAACTGTTTTTT. This codes for CASSLGGQGDEKLFF.

J is TRBJ2-7 and V is TRBV18; D unresolved. The germline CDR1 and CDR2 sequences are KGHSH and LQKENI. V shed 4 bases and J shed 0 bases, with 10 bases lying between them. The CDR3 loop spans 14 amino acids. The CDR3 sequence: CASSRGRSSYEQYF. The CDR3 bases are TGTGCCAGCTCACGTGGCCGAAGCTCCTACGAGCAGTACTTC.

This chain links TRBV11-3 with TRBJ2-2; 7 positions match TRBD2. Germline V gene lookup returns CDR1 SGHNT and CDR2 YENEEA. The CDR3 covers 17 residues. The ends lost 0 bases at V and 8 bases at J; junction bases unmatched: 12. This CDR3 is CASSLDTLAATTGELFF. The CDR3 DNA reads TGTGCCAGCAGCTTAGATACTCTAGCGGCCACGACTGGGGAGCTGTTTTTT.

The CDR3 loop reads CASSIASQKWRTGELFF. The CDR3 nucleotides are TGTGCCAGTAGTATAGCGTCCCAGAAGTGGCGGACCGGGGAGCTGTTTTTT. The chain combines TRBV19 with TRBJ2-2; D is unresolved. V gave up 1 base and J gave up 5 bases, with 17 bases separating them. Germline lookup yields CDR1 LNHDA and CDR2 SQIVND (reference sequence). This CDR3 region has 17 residues.

The chain employs TRBV7-9 and TRBJ1-2; 8 positions match TRBD1. Trimming took 5 bases from V and 4 from J; bases not matched to a gene: 9. Germline V lookup: CDR1 SEHNR, CDR2 FQNEAQ (reference sequence). The CDR3 contains 15 residues. CDR3 sequence: CASSPERDRTYGYTF. The CDR3, as DNA: TGTGCCAGCAGCCCCGAGAGGGACAGGACCTATGGCTACACCTTC.

The chain has TRBV7-8 and TRBJ2-1; weak D call: TRBD1 (6 bases). Germline CDR1 and CDR2: SGHVS and FQNEAQ. This CDR3 spans 19 amino acids. Deletions cut 1 base from V and 11 bases from J, with 30 bases between. CDR3 coding DNA: TGTGCCAGCAGCTTAGAAACATCACTCGGGCAGGGGAGTGGGAAGAAGCAGTTCTTC. Translated: CASSLETSLGQGSGKKQFF. The full variable domain, in which reference TRBV7-8 and TRBJ2-1 provide the parts outside the CDR3, is GAGVSQSPRYKVAKRGQDVALRCDPISGHVSLFWYQQALGQGPEFLTYFQNEAQLDKSGLPSDRFFAERPEGSVSTLKIQRTQQEDSAVYLCASSLETSLGQGSGKKQFFGPGTRLTVL.

The CDR3 protein is CASGDRPSYAGFF. The CDR3 region has the DNA TGTGCCAGCGGCGACAGGCCCTCCTATGCTGGATTTTTT. The chain recombines TRBV2 with TRBJ1-4; TRBD1 might be the D (6 bases). This CDR3 is 13 amino acids long. The ends were cut back, 8 bases at V and 17 bases at J, with 24 bases in the middle. CDR1 is SNHLY, CDR2 FYNNEI, per germline.

The chain recombines TRBV7-9 with TRBJ2-1; maybe TRBD2 (5 bases). Germline CDR1 is SEHNR and CDR2 is FQNEAQ (reference sequence). The V and J ends lost 4 bases and 7 bases respectively, with 20 bases between them. The CDR3 is 16 residues long. The CDR3 coding sequence is TGTGCCAGCAGCTCCGGACTCGTTCTAGTTGGAAATGAGCAGTTCTTC. Translation gives CASSSGLVLVGNEQFF.

The gene calls are TRBV10-3 and TRBJ1-1; tentative D call: TRBD1 (6 bases). Trimming cost V 2 bases and J 7 bases, with 14 bases left between them. Looked up from germline, CDR1 is ENHRY and CDR2 is SYGVKD. This CDR3 has 14 amino acids. The CDR3 DNA reads as TGTGCCATCAGTGAGGGCAGGGGAGTCGGTGAAGCTTTCTTT. Translating gives CAISEGRGVGEAFF.

The V gene is TRBV2, the J gene TRBJ1-2; D is perhaps TRBD1 (6 bases). Germline CDR1 and CDR2: SNHLY and FYNNEI. This CDR3 contains 13 residues. V dropped 4 bases and J dropped 4 bases, with 10 bases sitting between them. CDR3 sequence: CASSGTESYGYTF. In DNA form, the CDR3 reads TGTGCCAGCAGTGGGACAGAATCCTATGGCTACACCTTC. The variable domain in full, with the rest retrieved from reference TRBV2 and TRBJ1-2, is EPEVTQTPSHQVTQMGQEVILRCVPISNHLYFYWYRQILGQKVEFLVSFYNNEISEKSEIFDDQFSVERPDGSNFTLKIRSTKLEDSAMYFCASSGTESYGYTFGSGTRLTVV.

The chain employs TRBV7-9 and TRBJ1-5; 7 bases line up with TRBD1. V was pared by 5 bases and J by 11 bases, with 15 bases of the junction left unmatched. The germline V gene encodes CDR1 SEHNR and CDR2 FQNEAQ (reference sequence). The CDR3 length is 15 residues. Here the CDR3 DNA reads TGTGCCAGCAGCCCGATGGGACAGTCCCCCCCGACCCAGCATTTT. This gives the protein CASSPMGQSPPTQHF.

The chain has TRBV7-2 and TRBJ2-7, with D possibly TRBD2 on 6 matching bases. The CDR3 sequence is 16 residues long. Germline loops: CDR1 SGHTA, CDR2 FQGNSA. Between the trimmed V and J ends, which lost 5 bases and 6 bases, there was a span of 23 bases. The CDR3 spells CASSAGRPGDGSEQYF. DNA for the CDR3: TGTGCCAGCAGCGCCGGGCGGCCGGGAGACGGGTCCGAGCAGTACTTC.

The chain carries TRBV5-1 and TRBJ1-2; D unclear. The CDR3 runs to 14 residues. V was pared by 0 bases and J by 4 bases, with 10 bases between. Looked up from germline, CDR1 is SGHRS and CDR2 is YFSETQ. CDR3: CASSLEVHSYGYTF. The CDR3 DNA reads as TGCGCCAGCAGCTTGGAAGTCCACTCCTATGGCTACACCTTC.

V gene TRBV11-3 combines with J gene TRBJ2-7; tentatively, D is TRBD1 (5 bases). CDR3 length: 15 amino acids. The germline V and J ends were trimmed by 2 bases and 4 bases, with 15 bases remaining between them. CDR1 SGHNT and CDR2 YENEEA come from the germline V gene. The CDR3: CASSLRAGTGYEQYF. The CDR3 nucleotides read TGTGCCAGCAGCTTAAGGGCCGGAACAGGTTACGAGCAGTACTTC.

The chain couples TRBV5-4 to TRBJ2-3; D is undetermined. V gave up 3 bases and J gave up 8 bases, with 13 bases separating them. This CDR3 spans 13 amino acids. CDR1 and CDR2 from the germline V gene are SGHNT and YYREEE (reference sequence). The CDR3 sequence is CASSSPGSSTQYF. The CDR3 DNA reads as TGTGCCAGCAGCTCCCCGGGTAGCTCTACGCAGTATTTT.

The chain uses TRBV6-6 and TRBJ2-7; D is perhaps TRBD2 (6 bases). Germline assignment: CDR1 MNHNY and CDR2 SVGAGI (reference sequence). V was clipped by 5 bases and J by 0 bases, with 14 bases between them. The CDR3 covers 15 residues. CDR3 amino acids: CASSPTRASSYEQYF. In nucleotides, the CDR3 is TGTGCCAGCAGTCCGACTAGAGCTAGCTCCTACGAGCAGTACTTC.

The chain recombines TRBV27 with TRBJ2-5; weak D call: TRBD1 (6 bases). Per the germline V gene, CDR1 is MNHEY and CDR2 is SMNVEV (reference sequence). V was cut by 6 bases and J by 3 bases, with 11 bases left in between. The CDR3 is 13 residues long. In nucleotides, the CDR3 is TGTGCCAGCAGGGGACATGGGAAAGAGACCCAGTACTTC. It encodes CASRGHGKETQYF.

On this clone: The sample has other DNA sequences that encode this CDR3 too. The J gene is TRBJ1-4, the V gene TRBV27; possible D gene TRBD1, 5 bases. Germline CDR1 reads MNHEY; CDR2 reads SMNVEV (reference sequence). Deletions cut 5 bases from V and 0 bases from J, with 19 bases between. This CDR3 region has 18 residues. CDR3 in amino acids: CASSGQGPGLATNEKLFF. The CDR3 region has the DNA TGTGCCAGCAGTGGACAAGGGCCAGGGCTTGCAACTAATGAAAAACTGTTTTTT.

This chain connects TRBV7-8 to TRBJ1-6; D is undetermined. The CDR3 contains 15 residues. Germline V gene lookup returns CDR1 SGHVS and CDR2 FQNEAQ. Trimming took off 3 bases at V and 10 bases at J, with 16 bases between the two ends. CDR3 loop: CASSFLILGASPLHF. CDR3 sequence (DNA): TGTGCCAGCAGCTTCCTCATCCTGGGAGCCTCACCCCTCCACTTT.

V is TRBV11-2 and J is TRBJ2-3; D is perhaps TRBD1 (5 bases). Trimming stripped 2 bases from V and 1 base from J, with 13 bases between. Germline CDR1 is SGHAT and CDR2 is FQNNGV. This CDR3 is built from 16 residues. CDR3 coding DNA: TGTGCCAGCAGCTTACGACAGAGGCTGGGCACAGATACGCAGTATTTT. Protein sequence: CASSLRQRLGTDTQYF.

CDR3 DNA: TGTGCCAGCAGCTTAAGGTCTTCGGACAGGGGGCGTGATACGCAGTATTTT. Protein product: CASSLRSSDRGRDTQYF. The chain couples TRBV11-2 to TRBJ2-3; 11 nucleotides align to TRBD1. This CDR3 region has 17 residues. Trimming at V came to 2 bases and at J to 6 bases, leaving 10 bases not matched to a gene. CDR1 is SGHAT and CDR2 is FQNNGV in the germline V gene. Combining the CDR3 with reference TRBV11-2 and TRBJ2-3 gives the whole variable domain EAGVAQSPRYKIIEKRQSVAFWCNPISGHATLYWYQQILGQGPKLLIQFQNNGVVDDSQLPKDRFSAERLKGVDSTLKIQPAKLEDSAVYLCASSLRSSDRGRDTQYFGPGTRLTVL.

This clone was counted a few times. The chain is built from TRBV6-1 and TRBJ1-5; 9 bases are shared with TRBD1. The V gene's germline CDR1 is MNHNS and CDR2 SASEGT. CDR3 size: 16 residues. V dropped 4 bases and J dropped 3; count of bases not matched to a gene: 7. CDR3 residues: CASSGRDRDYNQPQHF. In DNA form, the CDR3 reads TGTGCCAGCAGTGGACGGGACAGGGACTACAATCAGCCCCAGCATTTT.

The chain couples TRBV21-1 to TRBJ1-4. TRBV21-1 is a pseudogene locus. The CDR3 has 16 residues. The DNA for the CDR3 is TGTGCCAGCAGGGGTAGGGAGTGGCCCAGGAATGAAAAACTGTTTTTT. Translated: CASRGREWPRNEKLFF.

The genes are TRBV5-1 and TRBJ2-3; weak D call: TRBD2 (5 bases). The CDR3 consists of 15 residues. Per the germline V gene, CDR1 is SGHRS and CDR2 is YFSETQ. Trimming pared 7 bases from V and 4 bases from J, leaving 19 bases between. The CDR3 reads CASGRRAGGADTQYF. The CDR3 DNA is TGCGCCAGCGGGCGTCGGGCAGGAGGCGCAGATACGCAGTATTTT.

The genes are TRBV5-1 and TRBJ2-1; 9 bases are a match to TRBD2. Germline CDR1 reads SGHRS; CDR2 reads YFSETQ. The CDR3 is 18 residues long. V lost 2 bases, J lost 0 bases, and 9 bases stayed unmatched. CDR3 sequence reads: CASSFSGGGLSSYNEQFF. CDR3 nucleotide sequence: TGCGCCAGCAGCTTTAGCGGGGGCGGACTTAGCTCCTACAATGAGCAGTTCTTC.

The chain is built from TRBV21-1 and TRBJ2-3; TRBD2, as called in the table, went unchecked against the DNA. TRBV21-1 is an annotated pseudogene. The CDR3 sequence is 17 residues long. CDR3 protein: CAILRAARGVSTDTQYF. DNA for the CDR3: TGTGCCATCCTGAGAGCGGCCCGTGGGGTTAGCACAGATACGCAGTATTTT.

A single count supports this clone. The chain joins TRBV3-1 (or the pseudogene TRBV3-2) to TRBJ2-1; 9 bases map to TRBD2. The V gene end was trimmed by 1 base and the J gene end by 7 bases; junction bases not matched to a gene: 14. Germline V gene data show CDR1 as LGHDT and CDR2 as YNNKEL (reference sequence). This CDR3 region has 18 residues. This CDR3 reads CASSQVGAGGPPGNEQFF. The CDR3 DNA follows: TGTGCCAGCAGCCAAGTAGGAGCGGGAGGCCCCCCGGGGAATGAGCAGTTCTTC.

The rearrangement links TRBV28 to TRBJ2-1; perhaps TRBD1 as D (7 bases). The CDR3 is 13 amino acids. V dropped 1 base and J dropped 7 bases, with 8 bases sitting between them. In germline, CDR1 is MDHEN, CDR2 SYDVKM. This CDR3 is CASSLSGGNEQFF. CDR3 nucleotides: TGTGCCAGCAGTTTATCAGGGGGGAATGAGCAGTTCTTC.